This TCR beta chain was profiled in a study of T-cell reconstitution after alpha-beta-depleted transplantation in children. General study findings and limits: Newly produced T cells mostly accounted for T-cell counts and diversity one year post-transplant. In patients about two months after transplant, alpha-beta T cells reportedly arose from several hundred expanded graft clones.

The V end was cut by 2 bases, the J end by 2 bases, with 3 bases between. The CDR3 runs 12 residues. CDR1 and CDR2 from the germline V gene are KGHDR and SFDVKD. Turning to this clonotype: Antigen unknown.

Molecular barcoding with unique molecular identifiers was used for the TCRbeta library. TCRdb independently ran MiXCR on the PCR reads; one entry per CDR3 protein. Of about 110,000 distinct CDR3 sequences in the sample, 5.5% to 6.5% were seen once. The source was PBMCs, mostly from graft donor cells, collected 360 days after TCRalphabeta/CD19-depleted stem cell transplant. This chain joins TRBV24-1 and TRBJ2-7; D gene uncertain. The TCR sequence derives from a male patient aged 2-15 years who had a stem cell transplant for acute lymphoblastic leukemia, so the T cells may come from the graft donor. The CDR3 here is CATSDSTYEQYF. DNA of the CDR3: TGTGCCACCAGTGATTCCACCTACGAGCAGTACTTC.